The 25 T cell receptor beta chains below all came from one sample that was sequenced in a study of blood T cell repertoires in COVID-19. Generated by immunoSEQ multiplex PCR, the TCRdb table keeps only in-frame clones and is missing some. The table shows some 180,000 clones, with around 90% occurring only once. Sample: peripheral blood. All receptors derive from a man aged 40-55 years with acute or convalescent COVID-19.

The V call is TRBV5-6, the J call TRBJ2-5, with D possibly TRBD2 on 5 matching bases. V lost 4 bases to trimming and J lost 7 bases, with 17 bases between them. The germline V gene has CDR1 SGHDT and CDR2 YYEEEE. CDR3 length: 14 residues. The CDR3 nucleotides are TGTGCCAGCAGCGCCCGTGGGAGCCCAAGGACCCAGTACTTC. Translating gives CASSARGSPRTQYF.

The chain carries TRBV27 and TRBJ1-2; 9 nucleotides align to TRBD1. Per the germline V gene, CDR1 is MNHEY and CDR2 is SMNVEV (reference sequence). V was pared by 6 bases and J by 5 bases, with 4 bases of the junction left unmatched. The CDR3 is 13 residues long. The CDR3 reads CASSRQGVYGYTF. As DNA, the CDR3 is TGTGCCAGCAGCCGACAGGGGGTGTATGGCTACACCTTC.

The J gene is TRBJ2-5, the V gene TRBV9, with 8 bases aligning to TRBD2. The length of the CDR3 is 15 residues. Germline CDR1 is SGDLS and CDR2 is YYNGEE. The junction had 6 bases not matched to a gene; V was cut back by 3 bases and J by 2 bases. Here the CDR3 DNA reads TGTGCCAGCAGCGCGACGCGGGGGGAACAAGAGACCCAGTACTTC. It codes for CASSATRGEQETQYF.

This clone showed up just once. The chain links TRBV11-2 to TRBJ2-5, with D possibly TRBD1 on 6 matching bases. V lost 4 bases and J 5 bases, leaving 14 bases between the germline ends. The CDR3 loop spans 14 amino acids. Germline V CDR1 and CDR2: SGHAT, FQNNGV. This CDR3 is CASSSNRAQETQYF. CDR3 bases: TGTGCCAGCAGCTCCAACAGGGCCCAGGAGACCCAGTACTTC.

This clone was seen a handful of times. The V and J genes are TRBV9 and TRBJ1-5, with D perhaps matching TRBD1 (5 bases). The germline V gene encodes CDR1 SGDLS and CDR2 YYNGEE. Trimming pared 0 bases from V and 6 bases from J, leaving 13 bases between. This CDR3 spans 15 amino acids. The CDR3: CASSVDGASTQPQHF. CDR3 DNA sequence: TGTGCCAGCAGCGTAGATGGGGCGAGTACTCAGCCCCAGCATTTT.

The rearrangement uses TRBV2 and TRBJ2-3; 12 bases align to TRBD2. V gave up 6 bases and J gave up 2 bases; unmatched junction bases: 6. The germline V gene has CDR1 SNHLY and CDR2 FYNNEI. The CDR3 consists of 16 residues. The CDR3 is CASRFSSGGVTDTQYF. Here the CDR3 DNA reads TGTGCCAGCAGATTTTCTAGCGGGGGGGTCACAGATACGCAGTATTTT.

The gene calls are TRBV5-8 and TRBJ2-1, with a weak D call TRBD2 (7 bases). Between the trimmed V and J ends, which lost 3 bases and 7 bases, there was a span of 23 bases. CDR1 and CDR2 from the germline V gene are SGHTS and YDEGEE. This CDR3 contains 17 residues. The CDR3 bases are TGTGCCAGCAGCTCGCCTAGAGGGGGGGCTCTCGGGAATGAGCAGTTCTTC. This encodes CASSSPRGGALGNEQFF.

The genes are TRBV21-1 and TRBJ1-5. TRBV21-1 is deemed a pseudogene. This CDR3 is built from 17 residues. The CDR3 nucleotides read TGTGCCAGCAGCCGAGCAAAGGGAGAGAATAGCAATCAGCCCCAGCATTTT. It codes for CASSRAKGENSNQPQHF.

The chain combines TRBV9 with TRBJ1-2; TRBD1 matches 8 bases. V was pared by 0 bases and J by 4 bases, with 2 bases of the junction left unmatched. The CDR3 sequence is 14 residues long. Germline V gives CDR1 SGDLS, CDR2 YYNGEE. The chain's CDR3 is CASSVGTGPYGYTF. CDR3 bases: TGTGCCAGCAGCGTAGGGACAGGGCCCTATGGCTACACCTTC.

The rearrangement joins TRBV28 to TRBJ1-5, with a weak D call TRBD1 (5 bases). The CDR3 extends over 22 amino acids. The V and J ends lost 6 bases and 7 bases respectively, with 40 bases between them. Germline values: CDR1 MDHEN, CDR2 SYDVKM. CDR3 loop: CASRGLFGRVEVQGGVGQPQHF. The CDR3 DNA follows: TGTGCCAGCAGGGGGCTCTTTGGTCGAGTAGAGGTCCAGGGAGGGGTTGGCCAGCCCCAGCATTTT.

The chain has TRBV25-1 and TRBJ1-4; TRBD1 matches 10 bases. J was trimmed by 11 bases and V by 5 bases; bases with no gene match: 11. The germline gives CDR1 MGHDK, CDR2 SYGVNS. The CDR3 has 15 residues. The CDR3 here is CASSLRTGGIEKLFF. CDR3 coding DNA: TGTGCCAGCAGTCTTCGGACAGGGGGTATAGAGAAACTGTTTTTT.

This clone showed up just a few times. The chain joins TRBV14 to TRBJ1-1; D is perhaps TRBD1 (6 bases). Trimming removed 4 bases at V and 4 bases at J, with 16 bases between. The CDR3 covers 15 residues. Germline loops: CDR1 SGHDN, CDR2 FVKESK. The CDR3, as DNA: TGTGCCAGCAGCCTTGGGAGTATAGGGGGCACTGAAGCTTTCTTT. Translating gives CASSLGSIGGTEAFF. Combining the CDR3 with reference TRBV14 and TRBJ1-1 gives the whole variable domain EAGVTQFPSHSVIEKGQTVTLRCDPISGHDNLYWYRRVMGKEIKFLLHFVKESKQDESGMPNNRFLAERTGGTYSTLKVQPAELEDSGVYFCASSLGSIGGTEAFFGQGTRLTVV.

V is TRBV2 and J is TRBJ1-6; no firm D call. The length of the CDR3 is 12 residues. The V gene's germline CDR1 is SNHLY and CDR2 FYNNEI. Trimming stripped 4 bases from V and 7 bases from J, with 5 bases between. CDR3 nucleotide sequence: TGTGCCAGCAGTGCGTCGAATTCACCCCTCCACTTT. This sequence encodes CASSASNSPLHF.

The J gene is TRBJ1-5, the V gene TRBV19; D remains unclear. V was trimmed by 2 bases and J by 2 bases, leaving 13 bases between them. The CDR3 spans 16 residues. Germline lookup yields CDR1 LNHDA and CDR2 SQIVND (reference sequence). The CDR3 DNA sequence: TGTGCCAGTAGTATATTAGGAGGAGTGGGCAATCAGCCCCAGCATTTT. It translates to CASSILGGVGNQPQHF.

The chain employs TRBV5-1 and TRBJ2-3, with 12 bases matching TRBD1. Trimming cost V 0 bases and J 7 bases; bases outside gene matches: 6. The CDR3 has 16 amino acids. Germline V CDR1 and CDR2: SGHRS, YFSETQ. The CDR3 here is CASSLAGTGGVNTQYF. CDR3 bases: TGCGCCAGCAGCTTGGCCGGGACAGGGGGCGTAAATACGCAGTATTTT.

This clone was observed a single time. The CDR3 loop reads CASSGDRANYGYTF. The CDR3 DNA sequence: TGTGCCAGCAGCGGAGACAGGGCTAACTATGGCTACACCTTC. The chain employs TRBV2 and TRBJ1-2, with TRBD1 matching over 7 bases. This CDR3 has 14 residues. J was trimmed by 0 bases and V by 6 bases; bases with no gene match: 4. In germline, CDR1 is SNHLY, CDR2 FYNNEI.

The rearrangement joins TRBV5-1 to TRBJ2-1; 8 nucleotides align to TRBD1. The germline CDR1 and CDR2 sequences are SGHRS and YFSETQ. After removal of 3 bases from V and 8 bases from J, the junction contained 10 bases not matched to a gene. This CDR3 contains 15 residues. CDR3 loop: CASSYRQGRRDEQFF. The DNA for the CDR3 is TGCGCCAGCAGCTATCGACAGGGGAGGAGAGATGAGCAGTTCTTC. Combining the CDR3 with reference TRBV5-1 and TRBJ2-1 gives the whole variable domain KAGVTQTPRYLIKTRGQQVTLSCSPISGHRSVSWYQQTPGQGLQFLFEYFSETQRNKGNFPGRFSGRQFSNSRSEMNVSTLELGDSALYLCASSYRQGRRDEQFFGPGTRLTVL.

The chain couples TRBV4-1 to TRBJ1-4; TRBD1 matches 12 bases. This CDR3 contains 17 residues. The V gene end was trimmed by 0 bases and the J gene end by 8 bases; junction bases not matched to a gene: 7. Germline lookup yields CDR1 MGHRA and CDR2 YSYEKL. The CDR3 region has the DNA TGCGCCAGCAGCCAAGAGGGGACAGGGGGCCTAGGAGAAAAACTGTTTTTT. This codes for CASSQEGTGGLGEKLFF.

The chain recombines TRBV5-4 with TRBJ1-2; 7 bases line up with TRBD1. V was clipped by 4 bases and J by 3 bases; unmatched bases: 6. This CDR3 comprises 14 residues. Germline assignment: CDR1 SGHNT and CDR2 YYREEE (reference sequence). The CDR3 protein is CASSPGTEHYGYTF. Here the CDR3 DNA reads TGTGCCAGCAGCCCTGGGACAGAACACTATGGCTACACCTTC.

The chain carries TRBV2 and TRBJ2-1; maybe TRBD2 (6 bases). CDR3 length equals 15 residues. The germline V gene encodes CDR1 SNHLY and CDR2 FYNNEI. V lost 1 base and J lost 4, with 11 bases in between. Here the CDR3 DNA reads TGTGCCAGCAGTGAAGGCGGGGTAGCATACAATGAGCAGTTCTTC. This encodes CASSEGGVAYNEQFF.

The chain couples TRBV10-3 to TRBJ2-7, with D perhaps TRBD2 (5 bases). There are 13 residues in the CDR3. In germline, CDR1 is ENHRY, CDR2 SYGVKD. The germline V and J ends were trimmed by 3 bases and 6 bases, with 12 bases remaining between them. CDR3 in DNA: TGTGCCATCAGTGAACCCCCGGGGAGCGAGCAGTACTTC. It yields the protein CAISEPPGSEQYF.

The gene calls are TRBV27 and TRBJ2-5, with 11 positions matching TRBD2. Germline CDR1 MNHEY, CDR2 SMNVEV (reference sequence). This CDR3 region has 14 residues. The trim removed 6 bases at V and 5 bases at J, leaving 5 bases unmatched. This CDR3 reads CASSLLAGEETQYF. In DNA, the CDR3 is TGTGCCAGCAGCCTACTAGCGGGGGAGGAGACCCAGTACTTC.

CDR3: CASTPQGGDSPLHF. CDR3 DNA: TGTGCCAGCACCCCGCAGGGCGGGGACTCACCCCTCCACTTT. The chain combines TRBV7-9 with TRBJ1-6, with a tentative D call TRBD1 (5 bases). Germline loops: CDR1 SEHNR, CDR2 FQNEAQ (reference sequence). The V end was cut by 7 bases, the J end by 10 bases, with 17 bases between. CDR3 length: 14 residues.

The chain links TRBV3-1 (or the pseudogene TRBV3-2) to TRBJ2-5; D is unresolved. Germline values: CDR1 LGHDT, CDR2 YNNKEL (reference sequence). This CDR3 has 14 amino acids. The ends were cut back, 2 bases at V and 2 bases at J, with 9 bases in the middle. The CDR3 bases are TGTGCCAGCAGCCAACTCACATTACAAGAGACCCAGTACTTC. It specifies CASSQLTLQETQYF.

This rearrangement joins TRBV7-6 to TRBJ2-7, with a possible D match to TRBD2 (6 bases). CDR3 size: 15 residues. Looked up from germline, CDR1 is SGHVS and CDR2 is FNYEAQ. The V end was cut by 1 base, the J end by 2 bases, with 12 bases between. CDR3 nucleotide sequence: TGTGCCAGCAGCTTAGAACGGGCGGGGCCCTACGAGCAGTACTTC. Its translation is CASSLERAGPYEQYF.